The clone carrying this T cell receptor beta chain has just a few counts. The antigen is undetermined. Trimming left V 5 bases short and J 3 bases short, with 14 bases between. This CDR3 is built from 14 residues. Germline lookup yields CDR1 SGHVS and CDR2 FQNEAQ. This sample was included in a study of response to subunit inactivated influenza vaccine. Whole-study results and caveats: Authors proposed each seasonal influenza vaccination draws in few new T cells.

MiXCR, run by TCRdb on the RT-PCR reads, gives a single entry per CDR3 protein. Of around 520,000 distinct CDR3 sequences listed, about an eighth are singletons. The chain couples TRBV7-8 to TRBJ2-7; the D gene is possibly TRBD1 (6 bases). This receptor was identified in a middle-aged man who received an inactivated influenza vaccine. Sequenced here: PBMCs from blood, sampled on the day of vaccination. The CDR3, as DNA: TGTGCCAGCAGCCCGCCGGGACATGGCTACGAGCAGTACTTC. This codes for CASSPPGHGYEQYF.